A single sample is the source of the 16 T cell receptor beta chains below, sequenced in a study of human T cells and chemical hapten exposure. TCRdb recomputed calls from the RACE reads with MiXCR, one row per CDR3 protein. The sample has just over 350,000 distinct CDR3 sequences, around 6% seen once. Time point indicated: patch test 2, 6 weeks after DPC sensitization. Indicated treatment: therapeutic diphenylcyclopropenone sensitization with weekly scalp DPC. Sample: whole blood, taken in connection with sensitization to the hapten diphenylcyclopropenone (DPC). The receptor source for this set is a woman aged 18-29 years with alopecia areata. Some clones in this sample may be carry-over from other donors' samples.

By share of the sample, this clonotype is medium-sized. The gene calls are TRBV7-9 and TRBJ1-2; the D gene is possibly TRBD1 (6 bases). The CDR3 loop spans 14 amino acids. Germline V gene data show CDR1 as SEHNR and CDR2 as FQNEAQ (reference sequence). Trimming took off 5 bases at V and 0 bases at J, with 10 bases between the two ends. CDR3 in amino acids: CASSPTGPNYGYTF. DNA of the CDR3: TGTGCCAGCAGCCCTACAGGGCCTAACTATGGCTACACCTTC.

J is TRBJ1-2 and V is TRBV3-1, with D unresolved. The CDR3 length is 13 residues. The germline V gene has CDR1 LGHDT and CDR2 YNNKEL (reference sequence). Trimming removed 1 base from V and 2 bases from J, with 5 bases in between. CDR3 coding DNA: TGTGCCAGCAGCCAAGCTAGGAACTATGGCTACACCTTC. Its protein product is CASSQARNYGYTF.

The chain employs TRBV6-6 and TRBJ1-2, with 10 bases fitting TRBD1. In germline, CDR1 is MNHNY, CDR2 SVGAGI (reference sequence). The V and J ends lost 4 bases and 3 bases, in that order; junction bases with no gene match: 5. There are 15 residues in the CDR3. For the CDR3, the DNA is TGTGCCAGCAGTTCCGGGACAGGGGAATACTATGGCTACACCTTC. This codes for CASSSGTGEYYGYTF.

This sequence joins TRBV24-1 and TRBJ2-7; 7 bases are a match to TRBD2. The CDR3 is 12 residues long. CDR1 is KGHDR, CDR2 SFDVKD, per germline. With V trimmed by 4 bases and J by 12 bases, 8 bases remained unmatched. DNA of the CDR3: TGTGCCACCAGTGACCCCCAGGGAGGGGTGTACTTC. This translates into CATSDPQGGVYF.

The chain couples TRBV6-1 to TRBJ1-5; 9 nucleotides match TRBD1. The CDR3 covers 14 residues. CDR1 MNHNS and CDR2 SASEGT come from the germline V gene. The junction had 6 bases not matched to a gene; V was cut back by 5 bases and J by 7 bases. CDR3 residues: CASSSTGGLQPQHF. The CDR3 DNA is TGTGCCAGCAGTTCAACAGGGGGCCTCCAGCCCCAGCATTTT.

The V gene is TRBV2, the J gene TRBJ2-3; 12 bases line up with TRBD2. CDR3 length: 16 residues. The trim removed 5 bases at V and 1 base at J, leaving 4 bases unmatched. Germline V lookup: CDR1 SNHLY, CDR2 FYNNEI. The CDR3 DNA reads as TGTGCCAGCAGTCTACTAGCGGGGGGCCGCACAGATACGCAGTATTTT. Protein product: CASSLLAGGRTDTQYF.

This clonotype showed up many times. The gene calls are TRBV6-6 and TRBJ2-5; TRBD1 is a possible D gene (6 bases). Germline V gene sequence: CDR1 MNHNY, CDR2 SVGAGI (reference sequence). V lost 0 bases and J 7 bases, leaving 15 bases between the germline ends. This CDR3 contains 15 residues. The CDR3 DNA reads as TGTGCCAGCAGTTACTCCGGACAGCAAGGTGGGACCCAGTACTTC. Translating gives CASSYSGQQGGTQYF.

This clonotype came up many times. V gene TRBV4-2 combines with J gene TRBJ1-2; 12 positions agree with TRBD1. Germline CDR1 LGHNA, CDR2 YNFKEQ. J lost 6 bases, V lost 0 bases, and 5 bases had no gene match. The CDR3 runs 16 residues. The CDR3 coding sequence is TGTGCCAGCAGCCAAGAGCCCGGGACAGGGGGCCATGGCTACACCTTC. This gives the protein CASSQEPGTGGHGYTF.

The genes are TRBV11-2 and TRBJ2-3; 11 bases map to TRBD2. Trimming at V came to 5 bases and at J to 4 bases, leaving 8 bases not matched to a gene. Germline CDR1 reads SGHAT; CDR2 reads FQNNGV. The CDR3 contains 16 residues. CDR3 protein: CASSLTSGGVSDTQYF. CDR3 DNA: TGTGCCAGCAGCCTCACTAGCGGGGGAGTGTCAGATACGCAGTATTTT.

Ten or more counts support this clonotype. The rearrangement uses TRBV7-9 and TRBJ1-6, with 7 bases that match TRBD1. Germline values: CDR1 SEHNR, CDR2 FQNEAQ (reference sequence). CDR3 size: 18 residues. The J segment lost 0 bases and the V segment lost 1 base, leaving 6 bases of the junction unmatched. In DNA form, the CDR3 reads TGTGCCAGCAGCTTAGGGGCGGGACAGAGCTCCTATAATTCACCCCTCCACTTT. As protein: CASSLGAGQSSYNSPLHF.

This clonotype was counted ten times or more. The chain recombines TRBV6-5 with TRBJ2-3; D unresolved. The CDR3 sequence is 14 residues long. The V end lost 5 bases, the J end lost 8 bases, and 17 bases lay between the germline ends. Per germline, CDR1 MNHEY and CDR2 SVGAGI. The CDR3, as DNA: TGTGCCAGCAGTACCGAGACTGCCTCACGTACGCAGTATTTT. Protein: CASSTETASRTQYF.

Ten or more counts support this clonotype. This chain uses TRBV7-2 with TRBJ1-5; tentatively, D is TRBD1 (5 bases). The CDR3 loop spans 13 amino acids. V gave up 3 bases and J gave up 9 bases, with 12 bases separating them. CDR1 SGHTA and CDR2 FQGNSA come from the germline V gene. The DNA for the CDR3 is TGTGCCAGCAGCTTGGAACACACAGGGCCCCAGCATTTT. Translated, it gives CASSLEHTGPQHF.

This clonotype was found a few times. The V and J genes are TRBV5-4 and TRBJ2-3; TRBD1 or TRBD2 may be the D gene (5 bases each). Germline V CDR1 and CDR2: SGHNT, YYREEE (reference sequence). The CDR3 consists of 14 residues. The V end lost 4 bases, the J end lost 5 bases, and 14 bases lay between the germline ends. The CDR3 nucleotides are TGTGCCAGCAGCGCGGGCGCCCAGGGAGATACGCAGTATTTT. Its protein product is CASSAGAQGDTQYF.

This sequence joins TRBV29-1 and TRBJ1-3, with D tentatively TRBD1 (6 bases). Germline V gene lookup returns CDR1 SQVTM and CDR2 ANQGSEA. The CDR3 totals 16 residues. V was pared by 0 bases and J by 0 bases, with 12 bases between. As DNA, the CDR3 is TGCAGCGTTGAAGATCGCACAGGGAGCTCTGGAAACACCATATATTTT. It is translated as CSVEDRTGSSGNTIYF. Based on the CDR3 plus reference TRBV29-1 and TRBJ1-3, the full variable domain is SAVISQKPSRDICQRGTSLTIQCQVDSQVTMMFWYRQQPGQSLTLIATANQGSEATYESGFVIDKFPISRPNLTFSTLTVSNMSPEDSSIYLCSVEDRTGSSGNTIYFGEGSWLTVV.

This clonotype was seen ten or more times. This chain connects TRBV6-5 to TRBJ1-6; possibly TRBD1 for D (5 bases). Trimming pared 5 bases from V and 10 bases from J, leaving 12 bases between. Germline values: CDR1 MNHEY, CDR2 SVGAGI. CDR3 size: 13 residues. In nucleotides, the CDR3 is TGTGCCAGCAGTACAGGAGAATGGTCACCCCTCCACTTT. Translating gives CASSTGEWSPLHF.

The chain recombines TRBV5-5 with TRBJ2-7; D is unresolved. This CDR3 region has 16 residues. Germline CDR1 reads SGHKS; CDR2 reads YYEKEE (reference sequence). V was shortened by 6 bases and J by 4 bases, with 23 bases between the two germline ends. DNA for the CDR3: TGTGCCAGCAACCCCTTTGGTTGGGGTTCTGCGTACGAGCAGTACTTC. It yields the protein CASNPFGWGSAYEQYF.